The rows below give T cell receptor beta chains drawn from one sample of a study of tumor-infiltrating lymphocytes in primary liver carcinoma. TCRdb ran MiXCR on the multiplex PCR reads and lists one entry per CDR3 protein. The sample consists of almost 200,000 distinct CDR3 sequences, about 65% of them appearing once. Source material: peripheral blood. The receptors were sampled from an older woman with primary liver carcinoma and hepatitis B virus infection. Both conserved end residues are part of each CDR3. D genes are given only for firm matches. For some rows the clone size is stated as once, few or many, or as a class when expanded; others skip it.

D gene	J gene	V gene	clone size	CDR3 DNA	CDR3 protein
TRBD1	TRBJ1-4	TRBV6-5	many	TGTGCCAGCAGTTCCCTCCGGGGACAGGCTGAAAAACTGTTTTTT	CASSSLRGQAEKLFF
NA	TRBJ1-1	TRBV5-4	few	TGTGCCAGCAGCTTGGAGAATCAGGGCACTGAAGCTTTCTTT	CASSLENQGTEAFF
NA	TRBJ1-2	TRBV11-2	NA	TGTGCCAGCAGCTCTCGAGCCGCCTCGTTCGGGGGCTACGCCTTC	CASSSRAASFGGYAF
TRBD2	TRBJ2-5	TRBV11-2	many	TGTGCCAGCAGCTTACGGCCGCGCGGGAGGCTCCAAGAGACCCAGTACTTC	CASSLRPRGRLQETQYF
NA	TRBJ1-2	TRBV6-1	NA	TGTGCCAGCAATGAAGTGCCCAGGGGCACTTATGGCTACACCTTC	CASNEVPRGTYGYTF
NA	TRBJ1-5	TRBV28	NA	TGTGCCAACAGCCCGCTGACAGGACGGGATCAGCCCCAGCATTTT	CANSPLTGRDQPQHF
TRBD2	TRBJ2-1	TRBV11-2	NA	TGTGTCAGCAGCTTAACCGCCGGGACTAACGGCTACAATGAGCAACTCTTC	CVSSLTAGTNGYNEQLF
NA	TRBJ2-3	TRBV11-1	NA	TGTGCCTGCAGCCGGGGGCCGGGCCCCGGAGCAGATACGCAGTATTTT	CACSRGPGPGADTQYF
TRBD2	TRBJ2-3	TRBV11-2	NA	TGTACCAGCAGCAAGGTCCTAGCGGGAGGCACAGATACGCAGTATTTT	CTSSKVLAGGTDTQYF
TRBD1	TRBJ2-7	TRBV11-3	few	TGTACCAGTAGCCCCGGGACAGGGGGCAACTACGGGCAGTACTTC	CTSSPGTGGNYGQYF
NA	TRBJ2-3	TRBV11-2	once	TGTGCCAGCAAGTTGTTTCCAACGGGAGAGGCAGATACGCAGTATTTT	CASKLFPTGEADTQYF
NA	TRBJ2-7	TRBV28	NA	TGTGCCAGCACCCGGACAGGAGGGGGGTACGAGCAGTACTTC	CASTRTGGGYEQYF
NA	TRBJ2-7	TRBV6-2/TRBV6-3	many	TGTGCCAGCATTCAGGACGGTGGGGCCTACGAGCAGTACTTC	CASIQDGGAYEQYF
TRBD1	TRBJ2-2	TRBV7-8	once	TGTGCCAGCAGCCCACAGGGGAGTCGGAACACCGAGGAGCTGTTTTTT	CASSPQGSRNTEELFF
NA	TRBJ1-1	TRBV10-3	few	TGTGCCACCGGGACTACCTCCAAGAACACTGAAGCTTTCTTT	CATGTTSKNTEAFF
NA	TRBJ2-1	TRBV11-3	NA	TGTGCCAGCAGTGAAGAACGGGATCCGGGAGAGGGTGTGCAGTTCTTC	CASSEERDPGEGVQFF
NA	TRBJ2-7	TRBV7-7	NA	TGTGCTAGCAGCTTCCAACAGGGTCACGAGCAGTACTTC	CASSFQQGHEQYF
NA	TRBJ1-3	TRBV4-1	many	TGCGCCAGCAGCCAAGATCAACCCACCTCTGGAAACACCATATATTTT	CASSQDQPTSGNTIYF
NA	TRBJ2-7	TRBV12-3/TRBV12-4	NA	TGTGCCAACAGCCAAGGCAACGGTGGGGCCGAGCAATACTTC	CANSQGNGGAEQYF
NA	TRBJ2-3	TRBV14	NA	TGTGCCAACAGCCAAGATGTCGGCACTGATGCGCAGTATTTT	CANSQDVGTDAQYF
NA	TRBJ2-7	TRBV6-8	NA	TGTGCCAGCAGTTGCGCCCCAGGGGCGGGCCCTCTCCCCTCCTGGCTTAAGAGCTCCTACGAGCAGTACTTC	CASSCAPGAGPLPSWLKSSYEQYF
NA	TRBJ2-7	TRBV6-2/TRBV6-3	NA	TGTGCCGGCAGTCAGACGTACGAGCAGTACTTC	CAGSQTYEQYF
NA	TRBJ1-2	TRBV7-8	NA	TGTACCAGCAGCTTATCGTCTCTGGAATCTGACTATGGCTACACCTTC	CTSSLSSLESDYGYTF
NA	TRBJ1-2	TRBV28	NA	TGTGCCTGCAGTCCCCGGTGCGATAACTATGGCTACACCTTC	CACSPRCDNYGYTF
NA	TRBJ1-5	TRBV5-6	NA	TGTGCCAGCAACTTTGGTCAAGGATCTAATCAGCCCCAGCATTTT	CASNFGQGSNQPQHF
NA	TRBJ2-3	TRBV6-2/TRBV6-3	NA	TGTGCCAGCGATTACCGGGACTTACAAGCGTCCTTCACAGTTACGCAGTATTTT	CASDYRDLQASFTVTQYF
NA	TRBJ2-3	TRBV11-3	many	TGTGCCAGCCGACGGAGGACGGGGACAGATACGCAGTATTTT	CASRRRTGTDTQYF
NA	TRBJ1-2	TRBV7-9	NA	TGTGCCAGCAGCTTAGCAGGGCTCTATGGCTACACCTTC	CASSLAGLYGYTF
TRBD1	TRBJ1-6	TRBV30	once	TGTGCCTGGAGGTCCACAGGGGTTTCTACACCCCTCCACTTT	CAWRSTGVSTPLHF
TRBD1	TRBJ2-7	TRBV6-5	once	TGTGCCAGTCTTCCGGGACAGGGTTCGAACGATAAGTACTTC	CASLPGQGSNDKYF
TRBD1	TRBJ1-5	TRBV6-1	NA	TGTACCAGCAGTGAAAAAGGGCAGGGGGAGCGTCAGCCCCAGCATTTT	CTSSEKGQGERQPQHF
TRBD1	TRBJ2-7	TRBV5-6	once	TGTGACAGCAGCTTGGCCTCTGGGACAGGGGCTGAGTACTTC	CDSSLASGTGAEYF
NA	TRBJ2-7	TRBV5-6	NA	TGTGCCAGCAGCAGAGACGGGGCCTCCGGGGCCTACGAGCAGTACTTC	CASSRDGASGAYEQYF
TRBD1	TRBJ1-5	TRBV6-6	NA	TGTGCCAGCAGCCAAGCAGGGGGTGGGAATCAGTCCCAGCATTTT	CASSQAGGGNQSQHF
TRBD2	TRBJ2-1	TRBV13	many	TGTGCCAGCAGCCCTAGCGGGAGGTCGTCCTACAATGAGCAGTTCTTC	CASSPSGRSSYNEQFF
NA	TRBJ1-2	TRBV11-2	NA	TGTGCCAGCAGCCCCAGTTATGGATACACCTTC	CASSPSYGYTF
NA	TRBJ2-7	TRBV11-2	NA	TGTGCCAGCAGGTTCAGGAACAGGACGAACTACGAGCAGTACTTC	CASRFRNRTNYEQYF
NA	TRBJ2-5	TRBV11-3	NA	TGTGCCAACAACTTATCCCCGGAGGAGACCCAGTACTTC	CANNLSPEETQYF
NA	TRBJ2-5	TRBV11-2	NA	TGTGCTGGCAGCTTAGATATCGGGGGCCGCGAATACTTC	CAGSLDIGGREYF
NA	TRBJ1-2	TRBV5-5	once	TGTGCCAGCAGCGATCGACACACCTATGGCTACACCTTC	CASSDRHTYGYTF
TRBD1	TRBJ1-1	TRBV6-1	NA	TGTGCCAGCAGTAGACAGGGAAGGAACACTGAAGCTTTCTTT	CASSRQGRNTEAFF
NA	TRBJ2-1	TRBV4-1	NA	TGCGCCAGCAGCCGATCGAAAGTGGGCTCCTACAATGAGCAGTTCTTC	CASSRSKVGSYNEQFF
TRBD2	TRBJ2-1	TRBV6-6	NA	TGTGCCAGCAGTTACACCGGGGGGGTTGAGCAGTTCTTC	CASSYTGGVEQFF
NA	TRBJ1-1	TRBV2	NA	TGTGCCAGCAGTGAAGAGGTAGAGGCTGAAGCTTTCTTT	CASSEEVEAEAFF
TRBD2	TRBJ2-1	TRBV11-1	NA	TGTGCCAGCAGCTTAGTCCCGACCGGACTAGCGGTAGTGGATGAGCAATTCTTC	CASSLVPTGLAVVDEQFF
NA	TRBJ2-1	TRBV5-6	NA	TGTGCCAGCAGCCCGGGGCCGGGACCCTACAATGAGCATTTCTTC	CASSPGPGPYNEHFF
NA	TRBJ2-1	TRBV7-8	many	TGTGCCAGCAGCTTAGGGGGCCATGAGCAGTTCTTC	CASSLGGHEQFF
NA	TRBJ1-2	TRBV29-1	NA	TGCAGCGTCGCTAAGGGGGGTAACTATGGCTACATGTTC	CSVAKGGNYGYMF
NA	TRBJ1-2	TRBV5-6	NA	TGTGCCAGCAACTCCTCGTGGGGGGCCCCACAGGAAAACTATGGCTACACCTTC	CASNSSWGAPQENYGYTF
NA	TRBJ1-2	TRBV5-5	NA	TGTGCCAGCAGCGTGGGGGCAACTAGCTATGGCTACACCTTC	CASSVGATSYGYTF
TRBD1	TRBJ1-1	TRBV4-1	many	TGCGCCAGCAGCCAAGGATGGCAGGGGGTGACTGAAGCTTTCTTT	CASSQGWQGVTEAFF
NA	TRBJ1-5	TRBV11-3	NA	TGTGCCAGCAGCTTAGATCCAGGGAGCGGCAGGGCAGTAAATCAGCCCCAGCATTTT	CASSLDPGSGRAVNQPQHF